This paragraph covers one TCR beta chain sequence. The antigen is undetermined. The PCR had 60 Vbeta and 13 Jbeta primers. TCRdb keeps only in-frame clones here, not all; method: immunoSEQ multiplex PCR. The table shows over 150,000 clones, with 60% to 85% occurring only once. The CDR3 contains 15 residues. Trimming at V came to 3 bases and at J to 6 bases, leaving 7 bases not matched to a gene. The V gene's germline CDR1 is SGHAT and CDR2 FQNNGV. These data come from a study of cytomegalovirus exposure and HLA in healthy donors. As for the study in general: A preliminary data release comprised tens of millions of unique TCRs obtained from HLA-typed donors.

Study-wide points: V- and J-gene trimming of TCR beta was linked (in a later analysis) to a missense DCLRE1C variant. Previously analyzed data showed that most TCR beta V segments were productive at a frequency of about 87% or about 30%. Sequencing probably produced one cluster of sequence variants that were highly shared.

The chain links TRBV11-2 to TRBJ2-1; 8 bases fit TRBD2. The sequenced material came from PBMCs. This receptor was obtained from a woman between 50 and 59 years old in good health and CMV-seropositive. CDR3 residues: CASSFIGGGINEQFF. In nucleotides, the CDR3 is TGTGCCAGCAGCTTCATCGGGGGGGGGATCAATGAGCAGTTCTTC.